This entry is about one T cell receptor (beta chain). Its cognate antigen is unknown. This entry comes from a study of cytomegalovirus exposure and HLA in healthy donors. PCR used 60 Vbeta primers and 13 Jbeta primers. Sequencing was performed with immunoSEQ multiplex PCR; in TCRdb, only in-frame clones are kept and a portion is missing. The sample has over 100,000 clones, approximately 82% seen once. General study findings and limits: Associated with cytomegalovirus, according to the listing, were approximately 160 TCR beta chains.

The origin of this receptor is a female donor in good health and CMV-seronegative. Material for sequencing was PBMCs.

This CDR3 is CASSRGPTSGITGELFF. In DNA, the CDR3 is TGTGCCAGCAGCCGAGGCCCCACTAGCGGGATAACCGGGGAGCTGTTTTTT. This chain joins TRBV7-9 and TRBJ2-2, with 10 bases lining up with TRBD2. Germline V gene data show CDR1 as SEHNR and CDR2 as FQNEAQ (reference sequence). The CDR3 totals 17 residues. With V trimmed by 5 bases and J by 5 bases, 11 bases remained unmatched. Together with reference TRBV7-9 and TRBJ2-2, the CDR3 gives the full variable domain: DTGVSQNPRHKITKRGQNVTFRCDPISEHNRLYWYRQTLGQGPEFLTYFQNEAQLEKSRLLSDRFSAERPKGSFSTLEIQRTEQGDSAMYLCASSRGPTSGITGELFFGEGSRLTVL.